One and the same sample provided the 29 T cell receptor beta chains below, sequenced in a study of CD8 T cells in ankylosing spondylitis. Findings of the study overall: A TCR beta motif of roughly 8 highly homologous variants appeared characteristic of ankylosing spondylitis blood.

For these receptors, no antigen is known. TCRdb re-derived calls from the 5' RACE reads in MiXCR, one entry per CDR3 protein. The sample shows about 700,000 distinct CDR3 sequences, about 20% of them seen only once. The specimen was blood, either unsorted or a sorted T cell fraction (not recorded which). These receptor sequences come from a male donor with ankylosing spondylitis.

The chain carries TRBV20-1 and TRBJ2-7; D is perhaps TRBD1 (5 bases). The germline CDR1 and CDR2 sequences are DFQATT and SNEGSKA (reference sequence). This CDR3 contains 12 residues. V was clipped by 3 bases and J by 6 bases, with 12 bases between them. DNA of the CDR3: TGCAGTGCTAGGGGGCAGGATATCGAGCAGTACTTC. Its protein product is CSARGQDIEQYF.

This clonotype was observed a handful of times. The chain uses TRBV4-3 and TRBJ2-5; D is uncertain. Germline V gene lookup returns CDR1 LGHNA and CDR2 YSLEER. The CDR3 length is 12 residues. Trimming removed 4 bases at V and 8 bases at J, with 11 bases between. The CDR3 coding sequence is TGCGCCAGCAGCCTCCTGTCCTATACCCAGTACTTC. Amino acids: CASSLLSYTQYF.

The genes are TRBV7-6 and TRBJ2-3; D unclear. CDR1 is SGHVS, CDR2 FNYEAQ, per germline. CDR3 size: 17 residues. V was pared by 4 bases and J by 0 bases, with 17 bases between. CDR3 bases: TGTGCCAGCAGCTCTCTACGTAGTGGGGAAAGCACAGATACGCAGTATTTT. Translated: CASSSLRSGESTDTQYF.

The chain carries TRBV27 and TRBJ1-6; D unresolved. The CDR3 contains 13 residues. V gave up 5 bases and J gave up 8 bases, with 10 bases separating them. Germline CDR1 reads MNHEY; CDR2 reads SMNVEV (reference sequence). The CDR3 bases are TGTGCCAGCAGTCCCGCCCCGGATTCACCCCTCCACTTT. Protein product: CASSPAPDSPLHF.

V is TRBV7-9 and J is TRBJ2-5, with D perhaps TRBD1 (8 bases). The CDR3 loop spans 15 amino acids. The germline CDR1 and CDR2 sequences are SEHNR and FQNEAQ (reference sequence). Trimming shortened V by 3 bases and J by 5 bases, and 16 bases separated the two germline ends. The CDR3 DNA is TGTGCCAGCAGCTTTATACTACAGGGGGGGGAGACCCAGTACTTC. It yields the protein CASSFILQGGETQYF.

This clonotype was detected a few times. The CDR3 region is CASSGHEPNEQFF. The DNA for the CDR3 is TGTGCCAGCAGTGGACATGAGCCCAATGAGCAGTTCTTC. The chain has TRBV6-6 and TRBJ2-1; a possible D gene is TRBD1 (5 bases). V lost 5 bases, J lost 6 bases, and 11 bases lay in between. The CDR3 is 13 amino acids. CDR1 is MNHNY and CDR2 is SVGAGI in the germline V gene (reference sequence).

The gene calls are TRBV4-3 and TRBJ1-1; 7 bases are a match to TRBD1. The CDR3 has 14 residues. V was clipped by 0 bases and J by 8 bases; unmatched bases: 6. CDR1 and CDR2 (germline): LGHNA, YSLEER. CDR3 nucleotides: TGCGCCAGCAGCCAAGAGTCGGGACAGATCGAAGCTTTCTTT. It specifies CASSQESGQIEAFF.

This clonotype has just a few counts. This chain uses TRBV7-9 with TRBJ2-2; TRBD1 is a possible D gene (5 bases). Germline lookup yields CDR1 SEHNR and CDR2 FQNEAQ (reference sequence). This CDR3 comprises 11 residues. V was shortened by 5 bases and J by 13 bases, with 11 bases between the two germline ends. DNA of the CDR3: TGTGCCAGCAGCCCTCAGGGATGGCTGTTTTTT. The encoded protein is CASSPQGWLFF. Full variable domain (rest looked up from reference TRBV7-9 and TRBJ2-2): DTGVSQNPRHKITKRGQNVTFRCDPISEHNRLYWYRQTLGQGPEFLTYFQNEAQLEKSRLLSDRFSAERPKGSFSTLEIQRTEQGDSAMYLCASSPQGWLFFGEGSRLTVL.

This sequence joins TRBV12-3 or TRBV12-4 and TRBJ1-3, with 7 bases matching TRBD1. CDR3 length: 14 residues. V lost 11 bases to trimming and J lost 4 bases; unmatched junction nucleotides: 11. CDR3 protein: CAGRRQGEGNTIYF. The CDR3 coding sequence is TGTGCCGGTAGACGACAGGGAGAGGGAAACACCATATATTTT.

The chain uses TRBV19 and TRBJ2-1; no firm D call. The length of the CDR3 is 15 residues. Trimming left V 7 bases short and J 0 bases short, with 13 bases between. Germline loops: CDR1 LNHDA, CDR2 SQIVND (reference sequence). In DNA form, the CDR3 reads TGTGCCAGTACCACGGTAGCTGCCTCCTACAATGAGCAGTTCTTC. This gives the protein CASTTVAASYNEQFF.

This clonotype was observed a handful of times. Mismatch with germline at one junction end may stem from a read error. The chain couples TRBV7-2 to TRBJ1-6; weak D call: TRBD1 (5 bases). Looked up from germline, CDR1 is SGHTA and CDR2 is FQGNSA. The length of the CDR3 is 15 residues. CDR3 sequence: CASTLRGPHNSPLHF. The CDR3, as DNA: TGTGCCAGCACCTTAAGGGGACCGCACAATTCACCCCTCCACTTT.

The chain carries TRBV11-1 and TRBJ2-3, with 9 nucleotides matching TRBD1. Germline V gene sequence: CDR1 SGHAT, CDR2 FQDESV (reference sequence). This CDR3 spans 18 amino acids. J gave up 5 bases and V 5 bases, and 17 bases lay outside the gene matches. The CDR3 loop is CASSPPGQGRSFLDTQYF. The CDR3 DNA is TGTGCCAGCAGCCCCCCGGGACAGGGACGGTCTTTCTTAGATACGCAGTATTTT.

CDR3 protein: CASSQRLALYNEQFF. In DNA, the CDR3 is TGTGCCAGCAGCCAAAGACTAGCCCTTTACAATGAGCAGTTCTTC. The chain has TRBV14 and TRBJ2-1, with TRBD2 matching over 7 bases. V lost 2 bases and J lost 4; bases outside the gene matches: 5. The CDR3 runs 15 residues. Germline CDR1 reads SGHDN; CDR2 reads FVKESK.

This chain links TRBV15 with TRBJ2-1, with 9 bases matching TRBD1. The CDR3 spans 17 residues. CDR1 LNHNV and CDR2 YYDKDF come from the germline V gene (reference sequence). J gave up 7 bases and V 3 bases, and 13 bases lay outside the gene matches. This chain's CDR3 is CATSSRRNRGPGNEQFF. DNA for the CDR3: TGTGCCACCAGCAGCAGAAGAAACAGGGGGCCCGGTAATGAGCAGTTCTTC. The complete variable domain, with remaining parts taken from reference TRBV15 and TRBJ2-1, reads DAMVIQNPRYQVTQFGKPVTLSCSQTLNHNVMYWYQQKSSQAPKLLFHYYDKDFNNEADTPDNFQSRRPNTSFCFLDIRSPGLGDTAMYLCATSSRRNRGPGNEQFFGPGTRLTVL.

V usage is TRBV24-1 and J usage is TRBJ2-5; 9 bases map to TRBD2. J was trimmed by 0 bases and V by 1 base; bases with no gene match: 2. The germline V gene has CDR1 KGHDR and CDR2 SFDVKD. The CDR3 sequence is 16 residues long. The chain's CDR3 is CATSDLAGGNQETQYF. The CDR3 nucleotides are TGTGCCACCAGTGATTTAGCGGGGGGAAACCAAGAGACCCAGTACTTC.

In its sample, this clonotype was seen a few times. The gene calls are TRBV7-9 and TRBJ1-6, with D possibly matching TRBD1 (5 bases). In germline, CDR1 is SEHNR, CDR2 FQNEAQ (reference sequence). The CDR3 spans 16 residues. Trimming removed 6 bases at V and 5 bases at J, with 17 bases between. The CDR3 sequence is CASRQIGGFDNSPLHF. The CDR3 DNA reads TGTGCCAGCAGACAAATCGGGGGATTCGATAATTCACCCCTCCACTTT.

V usage is TRBV12-3 or TRBV12-4 and J usage is TRBJ2-6; possibly TRBD1 for D (6 bases). V was pared by 6 bases and J by 0 bases, with 9 bases between. The CDR3 has 15 residues. Here the CDR3 DNA reads TGTGCCAGCAGGGACAGTTTCTCTGGGGCCAACGTCCTGACTTTC. Residues: CASRDSFSGANVLTF.

The chain combines TRBV24-1 with TRBJ2-3; TRBD2 is a possible D gene (5 bases). Germline V gene data show CDR1 as KGHDR and CDR2 as SFDVKD. The CDR3 covers 14 residues. V lost 9 bases, J lost 1 base, and 13 bases lay in between. In nucleotides, the CDR3 is TGTGCCACCGATCTAGACTATGGCACAGATACGCAGTATTTT. Its translation: CATDLDYGTDTQYF.

This clonotype showed up just a few times. The chain couples TRBV15 to TRBJ2-2, with TRBD1 identical over 7 bases. CDR1 and CDR2 from the germline V gene are LNHNV and YYDKDF (reference sequence). CDR3 length equals 15 residues. Trimming cost V 5 bases and J 0 bases; bases outside gene matches: 3. The CDR3 spells CATSQGQANTGELFF. DNA of the CDR3: TGTGCCACCAGCCAAGGACAGGCGAACACCGGGGAGCTGTTTTTT.

The chain has TRBV12-3 or TRBV12-4 and TRBJ2-7; a possible D gene is TRBD1 (6 bases). This CDR3 region has 16 residues. Trimming took off 3 bases at V and 0 bases at J, with 15 bases between the two ends. CDR3 bases: TGTGCCAGCAGTTTCGGCCCATGGACAGTCTCCTACGAGCAGTACTTC. This encodes CASSFGPWTVSYEQYF.

This clonotype was seen a few times. V usage is TRBV12-3 or TRBV12-4 and J usage is TRBJ2-2; D is tentatively TRBD1 or TRBD2 (5 bases each). V was cut by 3 bases and J by 6 bases, with 8 bases left in between. The CDR3 runs 13 residues. The CDR3, as DNA: TGTGCCAGCAGTTTCAGGGACCCCGGGGAGCTGTTTTTT. Protein: CASSFRDPGELFF.

The V gene is TRBV6-1, the J gene TRBJ2-1; D unclear. Trimming shortened V by 2 bases and J by 5 bases, and 19 bases separated the two germline ends. Germline CDR1 and CDR2: MNHNS and SASEGT. The CDR3 runs to 17 residues. The CDR3 coding sequence is TGTGCCAGCAGTGAATATCCCACAGAACTCGGACACAATGAGCAGTTCTTC. Translating gives CASSEYPTELGHNEQFF.

The chain combines TRBV2 with TRBJ1-4, with a possible D match to TRBD1 (6 bases). V was shortened by 5 bases and J by 7 bases, with 14 bases between the two germline ends. The CDR3 has 14 residues. CDR1 is SNHLY and CDR2 is FYNNEI in the germline V gene. Here the CDR3 reads CASSRGGTPEKLFF. As DNA, the CDR3 is TGTGCCAGCAGTAGGGGGGGAACCCCTGAAAAACTGTTTTTT.

The rearrangement uses TRBV4-3 and TRBJ2-7; TRBD1 might be the D (6 bases). The CDR3 length is 15 residues. CDR1 is LGHNA, CDR2 YSLEER, per germline. V lost 0 bases and J lost 0, with 9 bases in between. CDR3 sequence: CASSQDRRGSYEQYF. The CDR3 DNA reads TGCGCCAGCAGCCAAGATCGCAGGGGCTCCTACGAGCAGTACTTC.

V gene TRBV25-1 combines with J gene TRBJ2-7; D possibly corresponds to TRBD2 (5 bases). The V gene lost 4 bases and the J gene lost 0 bases, with 10 bases spanning the gap. CDR1 MGHDK and CDR2 SYGVNS come from the germline V gene. The CDR3 has 14 amino acids. In DNA, the CDR3 is TGTGCCAGCAGTGGTAGCGCTAGCTCCTACGAGCAGTACTTC. Protein product: CASSGSASSYEQYF.

The sample holds a few counts of this clonotype. The chain joins TRBV24-1 to TRBJ2-3; D uncertain. The germline V gene has CDR1 KGHDR and CDR2 SFDVKD. Trimming left V 0 bases short and J 2 bases short, with 11 bases between. There are 16 residues in the CDR3. The DNA for the CDR3 is TGTGCCACCAGTGATTTGGGCAGCCTCAACACAGATACGCAGTATTTT. Its protein product is CATSDLGSLNTDTQYF.

This clonotype was found a few times. The rearrangement joins TRBV2 to TRBJ2-7, with TRBD2 identical over 7 bases. CDR3 length: 15 amino acids. Losses at the gene ends were 3 bases for V and 6 bases for J; bases not matched to a gene: 11. CDR1 SNHLY and CDR2 FYNNEI come from the germline V gene. The CDR3 bases are TGTGCCAGCAGTGAGTTCAGCGTCGGGAGGACCGAGCAGTACTTC. Protein sequence: CASSEFSVGRTEQYF. Supplemented by reference TRBV2 and TRBJ2-7, the full variable domain reads EPEVTQTPSHQVTQMGQEVILRCVPISNHLYFYWYRQILGQKVEFLVSFYNNEISEKSEIFDDQFSVERPDGSNFTLKIRSTKLEDSAMYFCASSEFSVGRTEQYFGPGTRLTVT.

This chain links TRBV7-9 with TRBJ1-2; a possible D gene is TRBD1 (5 bases). V was cut by 1 base and J by 4 bases, with 13 bases left in between. CDR1 and CDR2 from the germline V gene are SEHNR and FQNEAQ (reference sequence). The CDR3 spans 15 residues. The CDR3 loop is CASSLESQGSYGYTF. The CDR3, as DNA: TGTGCCAGCAGCTTAGAGAGCCAGGGAAGCTATGGCTACACCTTC.

The chain carries TRBV7-9 and TRBJ2-1; perhaps TRBD1 as D (6 bases). The CDR3 covers 16 residues. The V end lost 5 bases, the J end lost 2 bases, and 16 bases lay between the germline ends. CDR1 and CDR2 (germline): SEHNR, FQNEAQ (reference sequence). CDR3 in DNA: TGTGCCAGCAGCCCCGACGGGACAACGACCTACAATGAGCAGTTCTTC. It is translated as CASSPDGTTTYNEQFF.